The source of this T cell receptor (beta chain) is a study of cytotoxic CD8 clonotypes in ibrutinib-treated CLL. As for the study in general: Approximately 25 partial and 2 complete responses; at median approximately 68 months, 14 remitted, roughly 12 progressed. Sequencing produced an average of approximately 230,000 productive templates and under 95,000 productive rearrangements per sample. Study-level results: Contraction or stability on treatment characterized the public clonotypes, which were uncommon.

This clone appeared once. Its antigen is still unknown. Generated by immunoSEQ multiplex PCR, the TCRdb table keeps only in-frame clones and is missing some. The table lists hundreds of thousands of clones, around three quarters of them singletons. Roughly 2 micrograms of genomic DNA, which was extracted from cryopreserved PBMCs, served as the material used for the TCR beta libraries. The CDR3 length is 15 residues. V was pared by 3 bases and J by 0 bases, with 8 bases between. Looked up from germline, CDR1 is SGHAT and CDR2 is FQDESV (reference sequence). Sequences were derived from PBMCs, sampled after 24 months of ibrutinib treatment. V gene TRBV11-1 combines with J gene TRBJ2-2; no definite D call. This receptor was identified in a human donor with chronic lymphocytic leukemia. The CDR3 nucleotides read TGTGCCAGCAGCTTGGAGACCGCGAACACCGGGGAGCTGTTTTTT. This gives the protein CASSLETANTGELFF.